This T cell receptor (beta chain) was recovered during a study of T cell responses to AZD1222 COVID-19 vaccine (dated by TCRdb to 2020 to 2023). Describing the broader study: A total of about 250 trial participants underwent TCR sequencing, of whom about 200 had received two doses of AZD1222 and some 26 had received two doses of the MenACWY control vaccine. Trial participants were enrolled into age subgroups of 18-55, 56-69 and 70-plus years, which contained 148, 28 and 57 TCR-sequenced participants, respectively.

This specimen's time point label, per the study, means: about 28 days (+/-7) after the second vaccine dose. Because spike-specific TCR depth and breadth did not differ between the two schedules, AZD1222 recipients who got a second dose at roughly 4 weeks were pooled with those who got a second dose at roughly 12 weeks. Vaccinee samples came from UK trials COV001 and COV002, including a single-blind randomized controlled phase 2/3 trial of AZD1222 (ChAdOx1 nCoV-19) in healthy adults. For TCRbeta chain sequencing, PBMC samples from trial participants were taken at day 0 and at day 28 after the second dose. A word on this clone: There is no known antigen for this receptor. Per-base qualities were not stored, and no clone one base away is much larger.

The germline V gene specifies MDHEN as CDR1 and SYDVKM as CDR2. Including cysteine and phenylalanine, the CDR3 has 16 amino acids. The retained sequence is limited to the CDR3, 48 bases, with the frame set at the first base. V is reduced by 5 bases and J by 1 base, leaving a spacing of 16 bases between them. The CDR3 regions of human TCRbeta chains were analyzed by immunosequencing. As for the authors' bioinformatics: TCRs in the repertoires were matched against a reference library of SARS-CoV-2-specific TCRs that had been generated with the MIRA antigen-specificity platform. Breadth was defined as the fraction of unique TCRs that were SARS-CoV-2-associated. Depth was defined as the fraction of total T cells that were SARS-CoV-2-associated. Each spike-specific TCR was assigned to its reactive spike region and to a CD4 or CD8 class using the MIRA data. Log10-transformed breadth and depth values were compared by one-way ANOVA with Sidak's multiple comparisons tests. TCRdb holds this immuneACCESS table with in-frame rearrangements only. Some clones are missing; in checked studies, unresolved V genes explain under half, and the rest has no known cause. V, J and clone size were drawn from that table, and D and trimming were deduced from the DNA. The sample records about 90,000 clones, roughly 90% of which are singletons. The ten largest clones add up to about an eighth of the sample.

Results the study describes overall, beyond this receptor: The vaccine-associated CD4 TCRs covered the entire spike protein, and the dominant responses fell in regions 160-218 and 743-854. Conclusions about previously exposed vaccinees were limited because only six AZD1222 recipients were SARS-CoV-2 seropositive at baseline. Reportedly, almost half of the unique spike-specific TCRs recognized epitopes lying outside the regions that are mutated in the B.1.351 and B.1.1.7 variants. Because no day 14 peak-response samples were available, the repertoires could be characterized only after the peak T cell response. Most participants were white British and females outnumbered males, and the authors suggested that clonal diversity may have been underestimated. The 56-69-year group was small, and its depth increase did not reach significance, likely because of low power. A significant rise in spike-specific TCR breadth and depth was observed after two AZD1222 doses relative to day 0 and relative to MenACWY recipients.

This receptor was obtained from an adult who received the AZD1222 COVID-19 vaccine. The source was peripheral blood, collected 28 days after the second AZD1222 dose. The sequence joins TRBV28 to TRBJ2-3; the best D guess is TRBD2, with 5 bases matching. The DNA reads TGTGCCAGCAGTCCGACGCGGACTGCTGGCACAGATACGCAGTATTTT. Its coded protein is CASSPTRTAGTDTQYF.